This T cell receptor (beta chain) was captured in a study of CD8+ T cells in alopecia areata. The CDR3 is 16 amino acids. TCR sequencing used cDNA made by reverse transcription of extracted RNA. Using immunoSEQ multiplex PCR, the repertoire was profiled, and TCRdb retains in-frame clones only, with some absent. The data show 100,000 to 130,000 clones, roughly 84% seen once. Treatment defined: oral pan-JAK inhibitor, 5-10 mg twice daily. Study-level results: Scalp clonality and expanded CD8+ clones among the top 100 showed significant decreases with tofacitinib.

With regard to this clone: Its antigen remains unidentified.

This chain joins TRBV21-1 and TRBJ1-1; TRBD1, as called in the table, went unchecked against the DNA. TRBV21-1 is a recognized pseudogene. The specimen comprised CD8+ T cells sorted from blood, sampled at week 24, from a patient treated with tofacitinib. The receptor comes from a human donor with alopecia areata. CDR3 nucleotides: TGTGCCAGCAGCAAAGTAGGGGGACACTCGAACACTGAAGCTTTCTTT. Translation gives CASSKVGGHSNTEAFF.